The 8 T cell receptor beta chains presented below share a single source sample, sequenced in a study of CD8 T cells in ankylosing spondylitis. Study-wide results and caveats: Apparently characteristic of ankylosing spondylitis blood was a TCR beta motif (about 8 highly homologous variants).

For these TCRs, the target antigens are not known. TCRdb re-called the 5' RACE reads with MiXCR, one entry per CDR3 protein. The sample includes roughly 700,000 distinct CDR3 sequences, about 20% seen only once; the top ten take around a fifth. The sequencing input was blood, either unsorted or a sorted T cell fraction (not recorded which). The receptors derive from a male donor with ankylosing spondylitis.

The chain has TRBV12-3 or TRBV12-4 and TRBJ1-2, with 9 bases matching TRBD1. The CDR3 sequence is 14 residues long. The ends lost 6 bases at V and 5 bases at J; junction bases unmatched: 7. The CDR3 nucleotides read TGTGCCAGCAGCAAATGGACAGGGGAGTATGGCTACACCTTC. This gives the protein CASSKWTGEYGYTF.

There are a few counts of this clonotype. The genes are TRBV6-2 or TRBV6-3 and TRBJ2-3, with D hard to call. V lost 5 bases and J lost 2, with 11 bases in between. The CDR3 has 14 amino acids. Per germline, CDR1 MNHEY and CDR2 SVGEGT. Here the CDR3 DNA reads TGTGCCAGCAGTGACGATCAGCCCACAGATACGCAGTATTTT. This gives the protein CASSDDQPTDTQYF.

This clonotype occurred a few times. This sequence joins TRBV5-5 and TRBJ2-1; D possibly corresponds to TRBD1 (6 bases). Germline values: CDR1 SGHKS, CDR2 YYEKEE (reference sequence). Trimming stripped 3 bases from V and 5 bases from J, with 9 bases between. This CDR3 contains 13 residues. The CDR3 protein is CASSSYRDNEQFF. DNA for the CDR3: TGTGCCAGCAGCTCCTACAGGGACAATGAGCAGTTCTTC.

This clonotype was counted a few times. The chain employs TRBV7-2 and TRBJ2-7, with TRBD2 identical over 11 bases. CDR3 size: 15 residues. CDR1 is SGHTA and CDR2 is FQGNSA in the germline V gene. J gave up 6 bases and V 3 bases, and 7 bases lay outside the gene matches. This chain's CDR3 is CASSFTGTSGREQYF. Here the CDR3 DNA reads TGTGCCAGCAGCTTTACCGGGACTAGCGGCCGCGAGCAGTACTTC.

The V call is TRBV11-2, the J call TRBJ2-7, with D perhaps assigned TRBD1 or TRBD2 (6 bases each). Germline CDR1 and CDR2: SGHAT and FQNNGV. The V and J ends lost 1 base and 9 bases respectively, with 25 bases between them. CDR3 length equals 17 residues. CDR3 sequence (DNA): TGTGCCAGCAGCTTAGCTGCGCTAGCGAACGTAGGGGGTCGGCAGTACTTC. Translating it yields CASSLAALANVGGRQYF. The full variable domain, rest sourced from reference TRBV11-2 and TRBJ2-7, is EAGVAQSPRYKIIEKRQSVAFWCNPISGHATLYWYQQILGQGPKLLIQFQNNGVVDDSQLPKDRFSAERLKGVDSTLKIQPAKLEDSAVYLCASSLAALANVGGRQYFGPGTRLTVT.

In its sample, this clonotype was seen a few times. V and J are TRBV5-1 and TRBJ1-1, with TRBD1 identical over 9 bases. The V and J ends lost 1 base and 5 bases, in that order; junction bases with no gene match: 15. This CDR3 contains 18 residues. The germline V gene has CDR1 SGHRS and CDR2 YFSETQ. The CDR3 DNA sequence: TGCGCCAGCAGCTTGTTGCCCCTCGGGACAGGGTCCGGGACTGAAGCTTTCTTT. This codes for CASSLLPLGTGSGTEAFF.

The J gene is TRBJ2-7, the V gene TRBV6-1; TRBD1 aligns across 12 bases. The CDR3 length is 15 residues. V trimming: 6 bases; J trimming: 6 bases; junction bases outside the gene matches: 9. Germline V CDR1 and CDR2: MNHNS, SASEGT. CDR3 amino acids: CASRHPGTGGGEQYF. DNA for the CDR3: TGTGCCAGCAGGCACCCTGGGACAGGGGGCGGCGAGCAGTACTTC.

A few counts support this clonotype. V is TRBV29-1 and J is TRBJ1-1; perhaps TRBD1 as D (5 bases). Germline CDR1 reads SQVTM; CDR2 reads ANQGSEA. The ends were cut back, 4 bases at V and 1 base at J, with 16 bases in the middle. There are 15 residues in the CDR3. The CDR3 spells CSVGTTFAENTEAFF. The CDR3 DNA is TGCAGCGTTGGGACAACCTTCGCAGAGAACACTGAAGCTTTCTTT.